This T cell receptor (beta chain) came from a study of T cells in tumors after PD-1 blockade. Study-wide background: During anti-PD-1 treatment, some patients continued daily vismodegib 150 mg.

The V segment lost 3 bases and the J segment 8 bases; nucleotides outside the gene matches: 8. The length of the CDR3 is 15 residues. Germline-derived CDR1 and CDR2 are SGHNT and YENEEA. Here immunoSEQ multiplex PCR was the method, and the copy in TCRdb shows in-frame clones only, minus some. The repertoire holds about 63,000 clones, with about 74% as singletons. This chain links TRBV11-3 with TRBJ2-1; TRBD2 matches at 9 bases. Source: PBMCs, taken after anti-PD-1 treatment. This TCR was recovered from a human donor with basal cell carcinoma. DNA for the CDR3: TGTGCCAGCAGCTTTAGCGGGGGACCCAAGGATGAGCAGTTCTTC. Translation: CASSFSGGPKDEQFF.